The clone carrying this TCR beta chain was seen only a few times. Looked up from germline, CDR1 is KGHSH and CDR2 is LQKENI. V was clipped by 5 bases and J by 1 base; unmatched bases: 7. This CDR3 has 16 amino acids. This specimen belongs to a study of T cell changes during pregnancy in multiple sclerosis. Sequencing was performed with immunoSEQ multiplex PCR; in TCRdb, only in-frame clones are kept and a portion is missing. The table lists tens of thousands of clones, almost 95% of them singletons. The chain joins TRBV18 to TRBJ1-5; 8 positions agree with TRBD1. The material was peripheral blood, obtained in the third trimester of pregnancy. The TCR sequence derives from a female donor in good health, enrolled as a control in a pregnancy study. DNA of the CDR3: TGTGCCAGCTCAATTCAGGGGGCAGTAAGCAATCAGCCCCAGCATTTT. Its translation is CASSIQGAVSNQPQHF.